Below, 25 T cell receptor beta chains from the same sample are listed, as sequenced in a study of T cell repertoires in cytomegalovirus infection. These receptors have no known antigen. TCRdb recomputed calls from the reads with MiXCR, one row per CDR3 protein. This sample has a few hundred thousand distinct CDR3 sequences, with roughly 43% found just once. The specimen was cultured PBMCs, collected from culture after CMV antigen stimulation. The receptors here all came from a human donor in good health (CMV status not recorded). Some clones in this sample may be carry-over from other donors' samples.

The chain joins TRBV11-2 to TRBJ1-1; 9 nucleotides align to TRBD1. The germline V gene encodes CDR1 SGHAT and CDR2 FQNNGV. The CDR3 extends over 14 amino acids. Trimming took 7 bases from V and 3 from J; bases not matched to a gene: 6. CDR3 DNA sequence: TGTGCCAGCAAGACACAGGGGGCTGACACTGAAGCTTTCTTT. Amino acids: CASKTQGADTEAFF.

The rearrangement uses TRBV5-1 and TRBJ2-7, with 7 bases fitting TRBD2. Per germline, CDR1 SGHRS and CDR2 YFSETQ. V was clipped by 2 bases and J by 3 bases; unmatched bases: 5. The CDR3 spans 14 residues. Written as DNA, the CDR3 is TGCGCCAGCAGCTTTTCTAGCGGAGACTACGAGCAGTACTTC. Translation gives CASSFSSGDYEQYF.

This clonotype occurred a few times. The CDR3 sequence: CASSLGLADTQYF. The DNA for the CDR3 is TGTGCCAGTAGTTTGGGACTAGCCGATACGCAGTATTTT. The chain combines TRBV19 with TRBJ2-3, with 9 bases fitting TRBD2. V lost 5 bases to trimming and J lost 6 bases; unmatched junction nucleotides: 3. The CDR3 contains 13 residues. Germline values: CDR1 LNHDA, CDR2 SQIVND (reference sequence).

This clonotype was seen more than once but under ten times. The chain is built from TRBV7-8 and TRBJ1-5; D might be TRBD1 (5 bases). Trimming cost V 2 bases and J 1 base, with 15 bases left between them. The germline gives CDR1 SGHVS, CDR2 FQNEAQ. This CDR3 region has 17 residues. The CDR3 region is CASSLMGRGVSNQPQHF. In nucleotides, the CDR3 is TGTGCCAGCAGCTTAATGGGACGGGGTGTGAGCAATCAGCCCCAGCATTTT.

The gene calls are TRBV7-2 and TRBJ2-1; no reliable D call. Germline CDR1 and CDR2: SGHTA and FQGNSA. Trimming removed 3 bases at V and 10 bases at J, with 16 bases between. This CDR3 has 14 residues. The CDR3 sequence is CASSFDPFGYEQFF. CDR3 DNA sequence: TGTGCCAGCAGCTTTGATCCGTTCGGGTACGAGCAGTTCTTC.

This clonotype has a handful of counts. The V and J genes are TRBV29-1 and TRBJ2-1, with TRBD2 matching 7 bases. CDR1 and CDR2 (germline): SQVTM, ANQGSEA. The CDR3 consists of 13 residues. V was clipped by 7 bases and J by 6 bases; unmatched bases: 9. CDR3 DNA sequence: TGCAGCGCCAGGACTAGTGATGCCAATGAGCAGTTCTTC. This gives the protein CSARTSDANEQFF.

The chain couples TRBV12-3 or TRBV12-4 to TRBJ2-3; D unclear. The CDR3 is made up of 15 amino acids. Trimming took off 5 bases at V and 0 bases at J, with 12 bases between the two ends. CDR3 coding DNA: TGTGCCAGCAGTCAGACGGCTATTAGCACAGATACGCAGTATTTT. It codes for CASSQTAISTDTQYF.

The chain is built from TRBV6-2 or TRBV6-3 and TRBJ2-2; D possibly uses TRBD1 or TRBD2 (5 bases each). Trimming removed 5 bases at V and 6 bases at J, with 16 bases between. Germline assignment: CDR1 MNHEY and CDR2 SVGEGT. The CDR3 sequence is 15 residues long. The CDR3 loop reads CASSNRDPGSGELFF. The CDR3 nucleotides are TGTGCCAGCAGTAACCGGGACCCTGGGTCCGGGGAGCTGTTTTTT.

The chain links TRBV7-6 to TRBJ1-1; D is perhaps TRBD1 (6 bases). The germline V gene encodes CDR1 SGHVS and CDR2 FNYEAQ. Trimming took 3 bases from V and 5 from J, leaving 13 bases between them. The CDR3 runs 14 residues. As DNA, the CDR3 is TGTGCCAGCAGCTTCGGGGGGCTCGTTACTGAAGCTTTCTTT. Residues: CASSFGGLVTEAFF.

The chain uses TRBV7-2 and TRBJ2-7; D not certain. V was trimmed by 5 bases and J by 0 bases, leaving 17 bases between them. The germline V gene encodes CDR1 SGHTA and CDR2 FQGNSA. The CDR3 is 16 residues long. DNA for the CDR3: TGTGCCAGCAGCCCGCGTAGAGGAACCAGCTCCTACGAGCAGTACTTC. Translation: CASSPRRGTSSYEQYF.

This clonotype was seen a few times. The genes are TRBV7-9 and TRBJ1-1, with TRBD1 as a possible D gene (6 bases). The CDR3 loop spans 15 amino acids. CDR1 and CDR2 from the germline V gene are SEHNR and FQNEAQ (reference sequence). Trimming pared 5 bases from V and 2 bases from J, leaving 15 bases between. Here the CDR3 reads CASSPREQGNTEAFF. The CDR3 nucleotides are TGTGCCAGCAGCCCGAGAGAACAGGGTAACACTGAAGCTTTCTTT.

This clonotype was seen repeatedly, ten times or more. V usage is TRBV7-8 and J usage is TRBJ2-7; 7 nucleotides line up with TRBD2. Trimming took 5 bases from V and 7 from J; bases not matched to a gene: 17. CDR1 is SGHVS, CDR2 FQNEAQ, per germline. The CDR3 runs 16 residues. CDR3 sequence reads: CASSQTTSPFWREQYF. The CDR3 region has the DNA TGTGCCAGCAGCCAAACGACTAGCCCGTTTTGGAGGGAGCAGTACTTC.

This chain connects TRBV7-1 to TRBJ2-3; TRBD1 or TRBD2 may be the D gene (5 bases each). TRBV7-1 is flagged as an ORF with uncertain function. The CDR3 length is 15 residues. V was shortened by 4 bases and J by 3 bases, with 14 bases between the two germline ends. The DNA of the CDR3 is TGTGCCAGCAGCTGGGGGAGCCCTGGGACAGATACGCAGTATTTT. This translates into CASSWGSPGTDTQYF.

The chain joins TRBV7-2 to TRBJ2-5; 7 positions agree with TRBD1. The J segment lost 2 bases and the V segment lost 5 bases, leaving 14 bases of the junction unmatched. The CDR3 runs 17 residues. In germline, CDR1 is SGHTA, CDR2 FQGNSA. CDR3 nucleotide sequence: TGTGCCAGCAGCCCAAACCCACATCGGACAGGTCAAGAGACCCAGTACTTC. Translation: CASSPNPHRTGQETQYF. Variable domain in full (rest from reference TRBV7-2 and TRBJ2-5): GAGVSQSPSNKVTEKGKDVELRCDPISGHTALYWYRQSLGQGLEFLIYFQGNSAPDKSGLPSDRFSAERTGGSVSTLTIQRTQQEDSAVYLCASSPNPHRTGQETQYFGPGTRLLVL.

This clonotype came up a few times. This sequence joins TRBV7-7 and TRBJ2-5; no definite D call. There are 13 residues in the CDR3. Germline CDR1 is SSHAT and CDR2 is FNYEAQ (reference sequence). The V and J ends lost 5 bases and 1 base respectively, with 8 bases between them. CDR3 residues: CASSLNSQETQYF. CDR3 DNA: TGTGCCAGCAGCCTTAACAGCCAAGAGACCCAGTACTTC.

Only a few counts were recorded for this clonotype. The genes are TRBV20-1 and TRBJ2-3; 8 nucleotides agree with TRBD1. V shed 5 bases, J shed 3 bases, and the junction held 10 bases outside the gene matches. The CDR3 is 15 residues long. CDR1 DFQATT and CDR2 SNEGSKA come from the germline V gene (reference sequence). CDR3 sequence reads: CSASSNGQGTDTQYF. As DNA, the CDR3 is TGCAGTGCTTCTTCGAACGGACAGGGAACAGATACGCAGTATTTT.

This clonotype was found many times. This chain joins TRBV7-2 and TRBJ1-3; weak D call: TRBD1 (5 bases). Germline V gene sequence: CDR1 SGHTA, CDR2 FQGNSA. V was pared by 3 bases and J by 2 bases, with 11 bases between. CDR3 length: 15 residues. CDR3 nucleotide sequence: TGTGCCAGCAGCTTCCGGGACCCCGCTGGAAACACCATATATTTT. Its translation: CASSFRDPAGNTIYF.

This clonotype appeared once. J is TRBJ2-7 and V is TRBV20-1; D call uncertain. Germline assignment: CDR1 DFQATT and CDR2 SNEGSKA (reference sequence). Trimming removed 0 bases from V and 3 bases from J, with 12 bases in between. There are 14 residues in the CDR3. The CDR3 DNA reads as TGCAGTGCTAGAGATCGTAGCAGATACTACGAGCAGTACTTC. Translated: CSARDRSRYYEQYF.

The V and J genes are TRBV18 and TRBJ1-1, with 7 bases that match TRBD1. The CDR3 is 13 residues long. Germline V CDR1 and CDR2: KGHSH, LQKENI. V was pared by 3 bases and J by 14 bases, with 12 bases of the junction left unmatched. The CDR3 DNA reads TGTGCCAGCTCACCGGATGAGGGGGCGAGGTTATTCTTT. Translating it yields CASSPDEGARLFF.

The chain uses TRBV27 and TRBJ2-5; D gene ambiguous. The length of the CDR3 is 14 residues. Trimming cost V 5 bases and J 1 base, with 11 bases left between them. The germline gives CDR1 MNHEY, CDR2 SMNVEV (reference sequence). The CDR3 sequence is CASSPNRFQETQYF. The CDR3 coding sequence is TGTGCCAGCAGTCCTAATCGGTTCCAAGAGACCCAGTACTTC.

On this clonotype: This is likely a read error, given that the CDR3 carries no conserved phenylalanine or tryptophan at its end. V and J are TRBV20-1 and TRBJ2-7; TRBD2 agrees at 9 bases. Trimming took 0 bases from V and 2 from J; bases not matched to a gene: 5. The CDR3 runs 15 residues. The germline gives CDR1 DFQATT, CDR2 SNEGSKA (reference sequence). This CDR3 is CSARDLAGTAYEQYY. The CDR3, as DNA: TGCAGTGCTAGAGATCTAGCGGGGACAGCCTACGAGCAGTACTAC.

This clonotype was recorded a few times. V usage is TRBV11-2 and J usage is TRBJ2-7, with 11 bases lining up with TRBD1. Germline-derived CDR1 and CDR2 are SGHAT and FQNNGV. The ends lost 0 bases at V and 4 bases at J; junction bases unmatched: 8. The CDR3 length is 17 residues. In DNA form, the CDR3 reads TGTGCCAGCAGCTTAGATCCATCGGGACAGGGGGGTTACGAGCAGTACTTC. It yields the protein CASSLDPSGQGGYEQYF. Supplemented by reference TRBV11-2 and TRBJ2-7, the full variable domain reads EAGVAQSPRYKIIEKRQSVAFWCNPISGHATLYWYQQILGQGPKLLIQFQNNGVVDDSQLPKDRFSAERLKGVDSTLKIQPAKLEDSAVYLCASSLDPSGQGGYEQYFGPGTRLTVT.

This sequence joins TRBV7-9 and TRBJ2-1; D may be TRBD2 (6 bases). Deletions cut 1 base from V and 6 bases from J, with 10 bases between. Germline CDR1 reads SEHNR; CDR2 reads FQNEAQ (reference sequence). CDR3 length equals 14 residues. CDR3 protein: CASSLGPEGNEQFF. CDR3 bases: TGTGCCAGCAGCTTAGGGCCGGAGGGCAATGAGCAGTTCTTC.

This clonotype was observed a handful of times. The rearrangement uses TRBV7-2 and TRBJ2-3; TRBD2 aligns across 10 bases. CDR3 length: 14 residues. Germline V gene sequence: CDR1 SGHTA, CDR2 FQGNSA. V was pared by 2 bases and J by 6 bases, with 2 bases of the junction left unmatched. This CDR3 reads CASSLQAGGDTQYF. The CDR3 DNA follows: TGTGCCAGCAGCTTACAAGCGGGAGGGGATACGCAGTATTTT.

Only a few counts were recorded for this clonotype. V usage is TRBV5-4 and J usage is TRBJ2-1, with 9 bases fitting TRBD1. CDR1 is SGHNT and CDR2 is YYREEE in the germline V gene (reference sequence). Germline trimming cut 4 bases from V and 9 bases from J; bases unmatched to any gene: 14. The CDR3 extends over 16 amino acids. DNA of the CDR3: TGTGCCAGCAGCAAATTTGCGGGACAGGGCCATGGTGAGCAGTTCTTC. Protein product: CASSKFAGQGHGEQFF.